The 9 T cell receptor beta chains presented below share a single source sample, sequenced in a study of identical twins. TCRdb processed the 5' RACE reads anew with MiXCR; each CDR3 protein has one entry. The data contain about 200,000 distinct CDR3 sequences, 6.5% to 8% of them singletons. These data were likewise used in another study, on T cells expressing NK-cell markers.

The sample was CD8+ T cells sorted from blood. These receptors all stem from a woman under 30 in good health.

This clonotype has more than one count but fewer than ten. The V call is TRBV7-9, the J call TRBJ2-4; D gene unclear. Germline assignment: CDR1 SEHNR and CDR2 FQNEAQ (reference sequence). The V end was cut by 5 bases, the J end by 0 bases, with 17 bases between. This CDR3 is built from 17 residues. CDR3 loop: CASSPPVGQEAKNIQYF. CDR3 bases: TGTGCCAGCAGCCCCCCCGTCGGGCAAGAAGCCAAAAACATTCAGTACTTC.

The J gene is TRBJ2-1, the V gene TRBV4-3, with D tentatively TRBD2 (6 bases). Germline CDR1 and CDR2: LGHNA and YSLEER. Trimming removed 1 base at V and 5 bases at J, with 12 bases between. This CDR3 contains 15 residues. The CDR3 protein is CASSQVTSYHNEQFF. The CDR3 DNA reads TGCGCCAGCAGCCAAGTCACTAGCTATCACAATGAGCAGTTCTTC.

The rearrangement links TRBV7-9 to TRBJ1-1; perhaps TRBD1 as D (6 bases). This CDR3 contains 15 residues. Trimming pared 5 bases from V and 4 bases from J, leaving 17 bases between. Per the germline V gene, CDR1 is SEHNR and CDR2 is FQNEAQ (reference sequence). The CDR3 DNA is TGTGCCAGCAGCCCGAGAGCAGGGGAGGGCACTGAAGCTTTCTTT. This encodes CASSPRAGEGTEAFF. The variable domain in full, completed from reference TRBV7-9 and TRBJ1-1, reads DTGVSQNPRHKITKRGQNVTFRCDPISEHNRLYWYRQTLGQGPEFLTYFQNEAQLEKSRLLSDRFSAERPKGSFSTLEIQRTEQGDSAMYLCASSPRAGEGTEAFFGQGTRLTVV.

This clonotype was seen repeatedly, ten times or more. J is TRBJ2-3 and V is TRBV6-1, with 9 bases that match TRBD2. Germline V CDR1 and CDR2: MNHNS, SASEGT. This CDR3 has 14 amino acids. The junction had 2 bases not matched to a gene; V was cut back by 5 bases and J by 2 bases. In DNA, the CDR3 is TGTGCCAGCAGTAGCGGGGGGTCCACAGATACGCAGTATTTT. As protein: CASSSGGSTDTQYF.

The chain carries TRBV7-9 and TRBJ1-1; D is unclear. Germline CDR1 SEHNR, CDR2 FQNEAQ (reference sequence). The CDR3 is 12 amino acids. V shed 8 bases and J shed 6 bases, with 13 bases lying between them. The CDR3 bases are TGTGCCAGCCGGTGGTCCGGACCTGAAGCTTTCTTT. Translation gives CASRWSGPEAFF.

V usage is TRBV19 and J usage is TRBJ2-1, with 12 positions matching TRBD2. Germline V gives CDR1 LNHDA, CDR2 SQIVND (reference sequence). V dropped 1 base and J dropped 10; count of bases not matched to a gene: 14. There are 18 residues in the CDR3. This chain's CDR3 is CASSIVTSGRWALKEQFF. For the CDR3, the DNA is TGTGCCAGTAGTATAGTGACTAGCGGGAGATGGGCCCTCAAGGAGCAGTTCTTC.

This clonotype was recorded at least ten times. This chain joins TRBV7-9 and TRBJ2-5; the match to TRBD1 covers 8 bases. The CDR3 sequence is 17 residues long. After removal of 6 bases from V and 6 bases from J, the junction contained 18 bases not matched to a gene. The germline CDR1 and CDR2 sequences are SEHNR and FQNEAQ (reference sequence). This CDR3 reads CASSPVRGQGLGKTQYF. CDR3 coding DNA: TGTGCCAGCAGTCCAGTCCGAGGACAGGGACTTGGAAAGACCCAGTACTTC.

This clonotype was seen a few times. This chain joins TRBV6-1 and TRBJ1-1; 8 bases fit TRBD1. The length of the CDR3 is 13 residues. The V and J ends lost 5 bases and 4 bases, in that order; junction bases with no gene match: 3. Germline-derived CDR1 and CDR2 are MNHNS and SASEGT. The CDR3 loop reads CASSRQGSTEAFF. The DNA for the CDR3 is TGTGCCAGCAGTCGACAGGGGAGCACTGAAGCTTTCTTT.

This clonotype came up a few times. V usage is TRBV20-1 and J usage is TRBJ2-2; 7 bases fit TRBD1. The junction had 3 bases not matched to a gene; V was cut back by 6 bases and J by 2 bases. CDR3 length: 13 residues. Germline assignment: CDR1 DFQATT and CDR2 SNEGSKA (reference sequence). The CDR3 sequence is CSARDRNTGELFF. The CDR3 region has the DNA TGCAGTGCGAGGGACAGAAACACCGGGGAGCTGTTTTTT.